This T cell receptor (beta chain) emerged from a study of blood T cell repertoires in COVID-19. Germline lookup yields CDR1 SQVTM and CDR2 ANQGSEA. Between the trimmed V and J ends, which lost 6 bases and 7 bases, there was a span of 9 bases. CDR3 size: 10 residues. Only in-frame clones appear in the TCRdb table, and some are missing; sequencing was by immunoSEQ multiplex PCR. Of hundreds of thousands of clones in the sample, 80% to 90% were seen once. Sequenced material: PBMCs or T cells enriched from blood (not recorded which). The gene calls are TRBV29-1 and TRBJ1-1, with D maybe TRBD1 (5 bases). The sequence derives from a man aged 50 to 60 who had been exposed to COVID-19. CDR3 nucleotide sequence: TGCAGCGTGAAGGGGCATGAAGCTTTCTTT. This gives the protein CSVKGHEAFF. Complete variable domain (other parts from reference TRBV29-1 and TRBJ1-1): SAVISQKPSRDICQRGTSLTIQCQVDSQVTMMFWYRQQPGQSLTLIATANQGSEATYESGFVIDKFPISRPNLTFSTLTVSNMSPEDSSIYLCSVKGHEAFFGQGTRLTVV.